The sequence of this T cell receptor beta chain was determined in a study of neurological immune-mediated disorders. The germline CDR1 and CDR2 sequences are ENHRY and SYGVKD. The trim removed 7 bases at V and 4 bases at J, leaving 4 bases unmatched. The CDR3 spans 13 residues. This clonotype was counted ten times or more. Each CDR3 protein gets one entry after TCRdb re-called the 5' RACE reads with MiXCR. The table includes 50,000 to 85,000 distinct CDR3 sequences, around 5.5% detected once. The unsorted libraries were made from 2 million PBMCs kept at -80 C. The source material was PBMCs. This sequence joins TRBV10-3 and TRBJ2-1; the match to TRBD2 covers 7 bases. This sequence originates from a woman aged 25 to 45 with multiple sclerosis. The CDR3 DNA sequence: TGTGCCATCACTGCTAGCGGTTACAATGAGCAGTTCTTC. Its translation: CAITASGYNEQFF.